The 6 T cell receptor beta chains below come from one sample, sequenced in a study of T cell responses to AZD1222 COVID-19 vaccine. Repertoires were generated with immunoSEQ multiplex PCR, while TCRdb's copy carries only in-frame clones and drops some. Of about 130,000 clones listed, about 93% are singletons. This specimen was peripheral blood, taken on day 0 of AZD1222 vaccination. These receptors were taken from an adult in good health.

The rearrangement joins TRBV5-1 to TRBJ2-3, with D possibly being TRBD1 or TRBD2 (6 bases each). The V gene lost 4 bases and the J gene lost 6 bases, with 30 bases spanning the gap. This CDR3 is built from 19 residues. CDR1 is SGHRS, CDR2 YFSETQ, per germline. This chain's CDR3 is CASSLTFGGPLQSADTQYF. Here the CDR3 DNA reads TGCGCCAGCAGCCTGACGTTTGGGGGGCCCCTCCAATCCGCCGATACGCAGTATTTT.

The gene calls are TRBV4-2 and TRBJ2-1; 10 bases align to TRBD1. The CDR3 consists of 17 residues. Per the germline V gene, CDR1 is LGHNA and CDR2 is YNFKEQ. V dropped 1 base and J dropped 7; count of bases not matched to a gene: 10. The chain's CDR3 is CASSQGGQLGQGNEQFF. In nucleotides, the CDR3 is TGTGCCAGCAGCCAAGGGGGACAGCTGGGACAGGGGAATGAGCAGTTCTTC.

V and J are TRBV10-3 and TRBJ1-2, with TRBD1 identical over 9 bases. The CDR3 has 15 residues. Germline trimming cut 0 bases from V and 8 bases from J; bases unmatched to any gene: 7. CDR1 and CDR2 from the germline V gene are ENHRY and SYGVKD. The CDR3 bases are TGTGCCATCAGTGAGTCGAAGGGACAGGGTGACGGCTACACCTTC. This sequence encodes CAISESKGQGDGYTF.

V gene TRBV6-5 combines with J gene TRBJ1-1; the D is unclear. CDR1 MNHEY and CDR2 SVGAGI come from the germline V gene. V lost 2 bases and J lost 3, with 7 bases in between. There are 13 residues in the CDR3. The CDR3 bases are TGTGCCAGCAGTTACGTTTGGGACACTGAAGCTTTCTTT. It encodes CASSYVWDTEAFF.

This chain's CDR3 is CASSAGTGNGEKLFF. In nucleotides, the CDR3 is TGTGCCAGCAGCGCCGGGACAGGGAACGGTGAAAAACTGTTTTTT. This sequence joins TRBV6-5 and TRBJ1-4; 9 nucleotides match TRBD1. The CDR3 loop spans 15 amino acids. CDR1 and CDR2 from the germline V gene are MNHEY and SVGAGI. V was pared by 6 bases and J by 7 bases, with 9 bases of the junction left unmatched.

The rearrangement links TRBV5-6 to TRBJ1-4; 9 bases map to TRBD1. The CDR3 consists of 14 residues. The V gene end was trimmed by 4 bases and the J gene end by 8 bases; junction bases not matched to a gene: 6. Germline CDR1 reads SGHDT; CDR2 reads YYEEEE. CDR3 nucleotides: TGTGCCAGCAGCAAGACAGGGGGTGGAGAAAAACTGTTTTTT. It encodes CASSKTGGGEKLFF.